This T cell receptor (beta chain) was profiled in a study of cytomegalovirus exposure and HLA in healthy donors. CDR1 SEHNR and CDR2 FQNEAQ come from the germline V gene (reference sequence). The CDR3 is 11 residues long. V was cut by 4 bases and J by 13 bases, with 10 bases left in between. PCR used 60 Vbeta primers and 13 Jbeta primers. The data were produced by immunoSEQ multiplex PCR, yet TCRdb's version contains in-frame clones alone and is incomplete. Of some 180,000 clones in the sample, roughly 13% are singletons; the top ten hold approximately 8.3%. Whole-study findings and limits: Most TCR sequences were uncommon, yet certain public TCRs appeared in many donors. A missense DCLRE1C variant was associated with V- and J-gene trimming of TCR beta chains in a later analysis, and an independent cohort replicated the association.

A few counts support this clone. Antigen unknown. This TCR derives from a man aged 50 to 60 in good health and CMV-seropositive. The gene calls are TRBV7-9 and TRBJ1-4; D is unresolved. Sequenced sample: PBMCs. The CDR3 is CASSSSSGLFF. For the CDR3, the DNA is TGTGCCAGCAGCTCTTCATCGGGACTGTTTTTT.